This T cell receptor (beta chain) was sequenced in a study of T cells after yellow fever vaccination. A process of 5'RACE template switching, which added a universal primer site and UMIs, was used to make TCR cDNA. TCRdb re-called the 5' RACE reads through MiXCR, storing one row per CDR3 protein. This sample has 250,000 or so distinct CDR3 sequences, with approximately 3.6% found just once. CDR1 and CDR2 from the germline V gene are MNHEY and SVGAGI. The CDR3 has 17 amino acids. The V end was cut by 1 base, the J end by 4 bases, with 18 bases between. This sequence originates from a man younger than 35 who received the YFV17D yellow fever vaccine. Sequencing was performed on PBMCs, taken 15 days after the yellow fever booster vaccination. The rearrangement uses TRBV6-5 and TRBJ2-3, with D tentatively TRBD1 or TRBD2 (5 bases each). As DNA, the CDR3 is TGTGCCAGCAGTTACTGGGGGAAGACCTACTTCGCAGATACGCAGTATTTT. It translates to CASSYWGKTYFADTQYF.